The T cell receptor beta chain described here comes from a study of T cells in lung cancer brain metastases. About the study: No interval therapy was given to nine tenths of the roughly 20 patients. Median interval between primary and brain metastasis samples was around 350 days. General study findings and limits: The analysis could not control for preoperative corticosteroids affecting T cell infiltration in brain metastases.

On this clone itself: The target antigen is unknown.

Exclusion applied to any patient with a history of multiple malignancies. Clones were sequenced by immunoSEQ multiplex PCR, and TCRdb holds only the in-frame ones, with some missing. The sample shows roughly 4,800 clones, approximately 83% of them seen only once. The sequence was obtained from a man aged 45-65 years with non-small cell lung cancer. Sequenced material: tumor tissue from the primary lung tumor.

The CDR3 DNA sequence: TGTGCCAGCAGAGGACAGCCGAACACCGGGGAGCTGTTTTTT. It is translated as CASRGQPNTGELFF. The J gene is TRBJ2-2, the V gene TRBV7-2; D possibly corresponds to TRBD1 (6 bases). V was clipped by 6 bases and J by 0 bases, with 8 bases between them. Germline CDR1 reads SGHTA; CDR2 reads FQGNSA. This CDR3 contains 14 residues.